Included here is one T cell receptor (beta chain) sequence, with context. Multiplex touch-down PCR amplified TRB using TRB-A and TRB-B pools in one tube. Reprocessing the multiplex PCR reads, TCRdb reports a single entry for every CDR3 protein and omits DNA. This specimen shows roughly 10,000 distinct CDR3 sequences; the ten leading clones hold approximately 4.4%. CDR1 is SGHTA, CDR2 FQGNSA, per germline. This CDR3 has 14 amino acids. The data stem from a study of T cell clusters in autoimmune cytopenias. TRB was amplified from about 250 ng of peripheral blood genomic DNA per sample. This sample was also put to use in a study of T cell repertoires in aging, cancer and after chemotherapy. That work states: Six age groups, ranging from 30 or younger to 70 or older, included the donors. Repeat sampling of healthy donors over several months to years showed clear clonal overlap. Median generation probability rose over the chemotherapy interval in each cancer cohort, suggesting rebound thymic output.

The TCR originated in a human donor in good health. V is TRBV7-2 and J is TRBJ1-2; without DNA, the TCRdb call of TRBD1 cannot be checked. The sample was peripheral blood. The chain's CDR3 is CASSLGQGPYGYTF.